This TCR beta chain was obtained from a study of blood T cell repertoires in COVID-19. Study as a whole: Donors in the United States, Italy and Spain gave samples during acute or convalescent COVID-19. T cells, B-cell-depleted T cells, or PBMCs supplied cDNA or gDNA.

This CDR3 is 14 amino acids long. Germline assignment: CDR1 LGHDT and CDR2 YNNKEL (reference sequence). The V end lost 1 base, the J end lost 9 bases, and 13 bases lay between the germline ends. Original processing methods: Nucleated cell number was recorded as an estimate derived from reference gene primer amplification. Using immunoSEQ multiplex PCR, the repertoire was profiled, and TCRdb retains in-frame clones only, with some absent. Clonal size and the V and J genes are those of that table, whereas D and trimming came from the DNA. The repertoire holds about 150,000 clones, with over 70% as singletons. The count of this clone is one.

This chain links TRBV3-1 (or the pseudogene TRBV3-2) with TRBJ2-1; D is perhaps TRBD2 (5 bases). The sample comprised peripheral blood. This sequence originates from a man between 50 and 59 years old with active COVID-19. This CDR3 is CASSQAMGSFEQFF. In DNA, the CDR3 is TGTGCCAGCAGCCAAGCCATGGGGAGCTTTGAGCAGTTCTTC.